These 2 T cell receptor beta chains came from one sample sequenced in a study of blood T cell repertoires in COVID-19. Sequencing used immunoSEQ multiplex PCR; TCRdb keeps in-frame clones, though not all of them. The sample consists of roughly 190,000 clones, roughly 86% of them appearing once. The sequenced sample consisted of peripheral blood. These receptors were taken from a man in his 70s with acute or convalescent COVID-19.

The chain uses TRBV9 and TRBJ2-7, with TRBD1 as a possible D gene (5 bases). Trimming shortened V by 2 bases and J by 0 bases, and 12 bases separated the two germline ends. The germline V gene has CDR1 SGDLS and CDR2 YYNGEE. The CDR3 contains 15 residues. The CDR3 nucleotides are TGTGCCAGCAGCGTCCAGGGAATTAGCTCCTACGAGCAGTACTTC. Its protein product is CASSVQGISSYEQYF.

This clone was picked up a small number of times. V gene TRBV19 combines with J gene TRBJ1-4; TRBD1 matches 9 bases. This CDR3 spans 18 amino acids. V shed 3 bases, J shed 6 bases, and the junction held 14 bases outside the gene matches. The germline V gene has CDR1 LNHDA and CDR2 SQIVND (reference sequence). CDR3: CASSIQPNRRTGDEKLFF. The CDR3 DNA reads TGTGCCAGTAGTATCCAGCCAAACAGGAGGACAGGGGATGAAAAACTGTTTTTT.